The sequence of this TCR beta chain was determined in a study of T cells in localized non-small cell lung cancer. Clones were read by immunoSEQ multiplex PCR, and TCRdb kept only the in-frame ones, dropping some. Found here are some 20,000 clones, 83% of them singletons; the top ten hold roughly 4.9%. The CDR3 covers 15 residues. V lost 7 bases, J lost 1 base, and 17 bases lay in between. The V gene's germline CDR1 is MDHEN and CDR2 SYDVKM. The chain combines TRBV28 with TRBJ2-7; D is ambiguous. The sample here was peripheral blood, taken before any cancer treatment. The TCR sequence derives from a man between 35 and 75 years old with stage I lung adenocarcinoma. As DNA, the CDR3 is TGTGCCAGCAACTGGGGAAAAGGCGAGTCCTACGAGCAGTACTTC. It translates to CASNWGKGESYEQYF.